These T cell receptor beta chains were read from a single sample in a study of OX40 agonist ivuxolimab in advanced cancers. Sequenced by immunoSEQ multiplex PCR; TCRdb stores in-frame clones only, minus some. The table lists roughly 70,000 clones, over 75% of them singletons. Here the sequenced sample was CD4+ or CD8+ T cells sorted from blood, taken in a trial of the OX40 agonist ivuxolimab. These TCRs come from an adult with an advanced solid tumor such as melanoma, head and neck, liver or kidney cancer. The CDR3 runs from the conserved cysteine through the conserved F or W. The order of the fields is J gene, V gene, D gene, clone size, CDR3 DNA, CDR3 protein. D genes are given only for firm matches. Size is stated for part of the rows, as once, few or many counts, or as a class when the clone is expanded.

>TRBJ1-5|TRBV2|.|.
TGTGCCAGCAGCCGAAGCTCGGGGTTAAGCAATCAGCCCCAGCATTTT
CASSRSSGLSNQPQHF
>TRBJ2-5|TRBV5-5|.|.
TGTGCCAGCAGCCGACCGGGACTTCAAGAGACCCAGTACTTC
CASSRPGLQETQYF
>TRBJ2-5|TRBV29-1|.|.
TGCAGCGTTGGGCGGCCGGGGGAAGAGACCCAGTACTTC
CSVGRPGEETQYF
>TRBJ2-3|TRBV19|TRBD2|.
TGTGCCAGTAGTATCCCTAGCGGGAGGGAAAATGGACAGTATTTT
CASSIPSGRENGQYF
>TRBJ1-2|TRBV19|.|few
TGTGCCAGTAGTACTAATAACTATGGCTACACCTTC
CASSTNNYGYTF
>TRBJ1-2|TRBV18|TRBD1|.
TGTGCCAGCTCACCATCCGGACAGGGGGGTTATGGCTACACCTTC
CASSPSGQGGYGYTF
>TRBJ1-5|TRBV5-8|TRBD1|.
TGTGCCAGCAGCCCAGGACAGGAATGGAGTCAGCCCCAGCATTTT
CASSPGQEWSQPQHF
>TRBJ2-5|TRBV5-5|TRBD2|.
TGTGCCAGCAGCTTGGATGGGAGGGTTCAAGAGACCCAGTACTTC
CASSLDGRVQETQYF
>TRBJ1-1|TRBV11-3|.|.
TGTGCCAGCAGCCCGAGGACAGCAGGGGTTGGCACTGAAGCTTTCTTT
CASSPRTAGVGTEAFF
>TRBJ2-6|TRBV2|.|.
TGTGCCATAGCCCGAGGGGGGGCTGGGGCCAACGTCCTGACTTTC
CAIARGGAGANVLTF
>TRBJ2-1|TRBV9|.|.
TGTGCCAGCAGCATCTCCGTGGGCTCCTACAATGAGCAGTTCTTC
CASSISVGSYNEQFF
>TRBJ2-3|TRBV19|.|.
TGTGCCAGTAGCGAAAAGGATACGCAGTATTTT
CASSEKDTQYF
>TRBJ1-5|TRBV30|TRBD1|.
TGTGCCTGGAGTAGTACAGGGGATGGTCAGCCCCAGCATTTT
CAWSSTGDGQPQHF
>TRBJ1-2|TRBV10-3|.|.
TGTGCCATCAGTGAGTCGGTTTACGGGGGATCAGCTAACTATGGCTACACCTTC
CAISESVYGGSANYGYTF
>TRBJ1-5|TRBV18|TRBD1|once
TGTGCCAGCTCCCCTGACAGGGTTAGCAATCAGCCCCAGCATTTT
CASSPDRVSNQPQHF
>TRBJ1-5|TRBV15|.|.
TGTGCCACCAGCCGACAATACAATCAGCCCCAGCATTTT
CATSRQYNQPQHF
>TRBJ2-1|TRBV7-6|TRBD1|few
TGTGCCAGCAGCTTAGATTCAGGGGGCTGGGGGGAGCAGTTCTTC
CASSLDSGGWGEQFF
>TRBJ1-1|TRBV28|TRBD1|.
TGTGCCAGCAGCCCTCCCGGGACAGGGTTGGGCACTGAAGCTTTCTTT
CASSPPGTGLGTEAFF
>TRBJ2-3|TRBV12-5|.|.
TGTGCTAGTGCCTTGGGGGGTGTAGATACGCAGTATTTT
CASALGGVDTQYF
>TRBJ1-1|TRBV28|.|.
TGTGCCAGCAGGATGGGGTCTATGAACACTGAAGCTTTCTTT
CASRMGSMNTEAFF
>TRBJ2-7|TRBV7-2|.|few
TGTGCCAGCAGCTTAGTGGACAGATCTTACGAGCAGTACTTC
CASSLVDRSYEQYF
>TRBJ2-3|TRBV11-3|.|.
TGTGCCAGCAGCTTAGGTGAGGCTAGCACAGATACGCAGTATTTT
CASSLGEASTDTQYF